The TCR beta chain under discussion was sequenced for a study of control samples from healthy donors and cancer patients. Sequencing was performed with immunoSEQ multiplex PCR; in TCRdb, only in-frame clones are kept and a portion is missing. The data hold 150,000 to 200,000 clones, with around 88% observed a single time. V was trimmed by 4 bases and J by 8 bases, leaving 21 bases between them. CDR3 length equals 16 residues. CDR1 and CDR2 (germline): SGHRS, YFSETQ. The sequence came from a woman aged 25 to 45 in good health. The V and J genes are TRBV5-1 and TRBJ2-2; D possibly corresponds to TRBD1 (6 bases). The sequencing input was blood. CDR3 nucleotide sequence: TGCGCCAGCAGCCCCCTCCGGGGCAGGGGTATAGGGGAGCTGTTTTTT. Encoded protein: CASSPLRGRGIGELFF.